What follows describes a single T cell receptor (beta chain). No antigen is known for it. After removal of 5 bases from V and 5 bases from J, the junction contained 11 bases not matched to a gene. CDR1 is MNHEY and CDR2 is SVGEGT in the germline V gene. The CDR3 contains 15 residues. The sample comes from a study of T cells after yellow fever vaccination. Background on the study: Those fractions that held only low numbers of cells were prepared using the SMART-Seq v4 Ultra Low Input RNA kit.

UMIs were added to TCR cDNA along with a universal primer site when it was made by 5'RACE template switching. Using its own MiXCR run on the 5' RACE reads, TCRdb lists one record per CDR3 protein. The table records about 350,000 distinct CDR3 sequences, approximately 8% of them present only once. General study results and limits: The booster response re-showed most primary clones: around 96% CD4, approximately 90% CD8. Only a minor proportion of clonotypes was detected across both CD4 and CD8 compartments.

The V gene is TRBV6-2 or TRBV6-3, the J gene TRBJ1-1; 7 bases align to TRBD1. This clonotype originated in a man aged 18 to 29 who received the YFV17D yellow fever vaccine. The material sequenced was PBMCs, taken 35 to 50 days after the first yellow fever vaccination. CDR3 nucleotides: TGTGCCAGCAGTGATCCCGACAGGGTGAGGACTGAAGCTTTCTTT. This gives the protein CASSDPDRVRTEAFF.